This T cell receptor beta chain is drawn from a study of blood T cell repertoires in COVID-19 (dated by TCRdb to 2020 to 2022). About the investigation overall: Collaborator samples came from the United States, Italy and Spain and covered acute and convalescent phases of COVID-19. The prospective study material was composed of cDNA or gDNA derived from T cells, B-cell-depleted T cells, or PBMCs. Subjects who had been exposed to COVID-19, were actively infected with it, or had recovered from it provided the deeply sampled blood TCRbeta repertoires that made up the dataset. The repertoires were released in a freely available public database intended as a resource for research on the immune response to SARS-CoV-2. The samples were drawn from the first 160 participants of the ongoing ImmuneRACE study and from more than 1,000 subjects provided by 6 global collaborators. The sample metadata nearly always contained a de-identified subject ID, COVID-19 status, age in years and sex. HLA class I and class II types, where available, came from metadata supplied by the sample provider rather than from assay-based typing. What the authors observed across the whole study: Clinical and demographic metadata were provided uncurated, with the amount varying by source and participant.

Details on this clone: The antigen this receptor binds is unknown. No base-level quality is on record; no much larger clone is a single base apart.

Participants in the prospective study were enrolled through a virtual design, were aged roughly 18 to 100 years, and lived in roughly 24 United States geographic areas. In the prospective study, participants were assigned to cohorts based on the clinical history participants reported in a screening survey and a study questionnaire. Recovered participants in ImmuneRACE Cohort 3 were defined by two consecutive negative NP/OP PCR tests, clearance by a healthcare professional, or resolution of symptoms. Each participant in the prospective study had whole blood, serum and a nasopharyngeal or oropharyngeal swab collected by mobile phlebotomists. Prospective study participants could optionally give additional blood draws and questionnaires over a roughly 2-month period. Prospective study blood samples were shipped either frozen or at room temperature before DNA extraction. V lost 4 bases and J lost 10 bases; the stretch between them is 16 bases long. From the cysteine through the phenylalanine, the CDR3 covers 14 amino acids. The retained sequence is limited to the CDR3, 42 bases, with the frame set at the first base. The germline V gene (reference sequence) gives CDR1 as MNHEY and CDR2 as SMNVEV.

TCRbeta CDR3 regions were amplified from genomic DNA using the immunoSEQ Assay, a bias-controlled multiplex PCR. Per the authors' processing: Within the assay, amplification of reference gene primers was used to estimate how many nucleated cells each sample contained. To quantify the absolute abundance of each unique TCRbeta CDR3 rearrangement, sequence reads were collapsed and filtered. For each sample, productive Simpson clonality was calculated as the square root of Simpson's diversity index across productive rearrangements. TCRdb took this table from immuneACCESS and kept in-frame rearrangements with V and J called. Such tables lack part of the clones; where checked against another copy, unresolved V genes explain under half of the gap, and the rest is unexplained. That table is the source of V, J and clone size, and D and trimming were worked out from the DNA. The sample profile shows around 300,000 clones; under 90% of them were found once. The leading ten clones occupy 1.9% of the sample.

The sample taken for sequencing was PBMCs or T cells enriched from blood (not recorded which). This TCR was sampled from a woman aged 55-70 years who had recovered from COVID-19. The V and J segments used are TRBV27 and TRBJ1-4; too little of a D gene remains to name it. The base sequence is TGTGCCAGCAGTTCAGGTGACGGGCGGGTAAAACTGTTTTTT. Its protein product is CASSSGDGRVKLFF.